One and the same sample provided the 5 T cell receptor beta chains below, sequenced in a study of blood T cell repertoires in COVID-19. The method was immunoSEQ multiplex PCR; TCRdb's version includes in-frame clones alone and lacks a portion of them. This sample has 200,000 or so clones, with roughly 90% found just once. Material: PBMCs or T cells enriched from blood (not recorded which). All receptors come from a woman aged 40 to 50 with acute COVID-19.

The CDR3 sequence is CASSDGGTGGSPLHF. DNA for the CDR3: TGCGCCAGCAGCGACGGAGGAACAGGGGGATCACCCCTCCACTTT. V and J are TRBV5-1 and TRBJ1-6; 8 bases align to TRBD1. This CDR3 is 15 amino acids long. V lost 4 bases to trimming and J lost 10 bases; unmatched junction nucleotides: 10. Germline V gene data show CDR1 as SGHRS and CDR2 as YFSETQ. Variable domain in full (rest from reference TRBV5-1 and TRBJ1-6): KAGVTQTPRYLIKTRGQQVTLSCSPISGHRSVSWYQQTPGQGLQFLFEYFSETQRNKGNFPGRFSGRQFSNSRSEMNVSTLELGDSALYLCASSDGGTGGSPLHFGNGTRLTVT.

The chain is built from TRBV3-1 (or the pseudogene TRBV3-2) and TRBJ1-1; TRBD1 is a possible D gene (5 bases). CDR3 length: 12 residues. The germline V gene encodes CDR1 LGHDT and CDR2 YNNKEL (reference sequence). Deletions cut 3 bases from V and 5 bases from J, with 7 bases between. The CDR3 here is CASSQGGTEAFF. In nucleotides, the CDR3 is TGTGCCAGCAGCCAGGGGGGGACTGAAGCTTTCTTT.

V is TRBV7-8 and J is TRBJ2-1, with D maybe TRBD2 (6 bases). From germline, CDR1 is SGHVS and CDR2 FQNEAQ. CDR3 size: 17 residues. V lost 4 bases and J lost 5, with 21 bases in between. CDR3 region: CASSSPLSAGLNNEQFF. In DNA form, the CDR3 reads TGTGCCAGCAGCTCGCCCCTTTCGGCGGGGCTGAACAATGAGCAGTTCTTC.

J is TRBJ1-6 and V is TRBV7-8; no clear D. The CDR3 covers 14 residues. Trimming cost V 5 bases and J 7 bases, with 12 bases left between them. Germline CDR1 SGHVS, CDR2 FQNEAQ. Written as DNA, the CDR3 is TGTGCCAGCAGCCGGACGAACGGGAATTCACCCCTCCACTTT. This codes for CASSRTNGNSPLHF.

CDR3 protein: CASSGGQGPYSNQPQHF. The CDR3 DNA sequence: TGTGCCAGCAGTGGGGGACAGGGGCCATATAGCAATCAGCCCCAGCATTTT. The rearrangement links TRBV6-1 to TRBJ1-5; 10 bases are shared with TRBD1. Per the germline V gene, CDR1 is MNHNS and CDR2 is SASEGT. The CDR3 has 17 amino acids. V dropped 4 bases and J dropped 0; count of bases not matched to a gene: 6.